What follows are 25 T cell receptor beta chains derived from one specimen sequenced in a study of blood T cell repertoires in COVID-19. TCRdb's copy holds only in-frame clones and misses some; the assay was immunoSEQ multiplex PCR. The data show about 200,000 clones, 86% seen once. Sample: peripheral blood. The receptors were sampled from a woman between 50 and 59 years old with acute or convalescent COVID-19.

The genes are TRBV25-1 and TRBJ1-2; D uncertain. Trimming pared 4 bases from V and 4 bases from J, leaving 7 bases between. CDR1 and CDR2 (germline): MGHDK, SYGVNS. This CDR3 is 12 amino acids long. The CDR3: CASSGGGYGYTF. CDR3 coding DNA: TGTGCCAGCAGTGGCGGAGGCTATGGCTACACCTTC.

The chain links TRBV6-2 or TRBV6-3 to TRBJ1-1; D gene ambiguous. V was shortened by 1 base and J by 10 bases, with 16 bases between the two germline ends. Germline V gives CDR1 MNHEY, CDR2 SVGEGT. This CDR3 has 14 residues. The CDR3 nucleotides read TGTGCCAGCAGTTACTTGACCCCGGGAGGAGCAGCTTTCTTT. Protein: CASSYLTPGGAAFF.

This chain connects TRBV9 to TRBJ2-2; 10 nucleotides agree with TRBD2. The germline V gene encodes CDR1 SGDLS and CDR2 YYNGEE. The CDR3 has 17 amino acids. V was clipped by 3 bases and J by 6 bases; unmatched bases: 11. The CDR3 loop is CASSAVPSGGRAGELFF. Here the CDR3 DNA reads TGTGCCAGCAGCGCAGTGCCTAGCGGGGGCCGGGCCGGGGAGCTGTTTTTT. The variable domain in full, completed from reference TRBV9 and TRBJ2-2, reads DSGVTQTPKHLITATGQRVTLRCSPRSGDLSVYWYQQSLDQGLQFLIQYYNGEERAKGNILERFSAQQFPDLHSELNLSSLELGDSALYFCASSAVPSGGRAGELFFGEGSRLTVL.

J is TRBJ1-3 and V is TRBV7-9, with TRBD1 identical over 9 bases. The CDR3 runs 15 residues. The V segment lost 5 bases and the J segment 3 bases; nucleotides outside the gene matches: 5. CDR1 is SEHNR, CDR2 FQNEAQ, per germline (reference sequence). CDR3 in DNA: TGTGCCAGCAGCGAAGACAGGGGGTTTGGAAACACCATATATTTT. Translated: CASSEDRGFGNTIYF.

The table lists this clone with a count of one. The chain carries TRBV14 and TRBJ2-1; D perhaps matches TRBD2 (5 bases). Germline CDR1 and CDR2: SGHDN and FVKESK. The CDR3 length is 18 residues. Trimming removed 2 bases from V and 5 bases from J, with 22 bases in between. The CDR3 DNA reads as TGTGCCAGCAGCCAAAGGAGGCCCGGGTACGTTTCCAACAATGAGCAGTTCTTC. The encoded protein is CASSQRRPGYVSNNEQFF.

The chain has TRBV7-2 and TRBJ1-5; maybe TRBD1 (5 bases). Germline V gene data show CDR1 as SGHTA and CDR2 as FQGNSA. V was pared by 1 base and J by 1 base, with 8 bases between. This CDR3 has 15 residues. CDR3 DNA sequence: TGTGCCAGCAGCTTAGAGGGGAAAAGCAATCAGCCCCAGCATTTT. Encoded protein: CASSLEGKSNQPQHF.

The chain combines TRBV19 with TRBJ2-2, with D possibly TRBD2 on 6 matching bases. There are 15 residues in the CDR3. With 7 bases removed from V and 2 bases from J, the gap between germline ends came to 14 bases. CDR1 and CDR2 from the germline V gene are LNHDA and SQIVND (reference sequence). The CDR3 DNA follows: TGTGCCAGTAACATGGCGGGATTTAACACCGGGGAGCTGTTTTTT. It encodes CASNMAGFNTGELFF.

This rearrangement joins TRBV19 to TRBJ2-2; tentatively, D is TRBD2 (6 bases). V was clipped by 6 bases and J by 0 bases, with 11 bases between them. CDR3 length equals 15 residues. CDR1 is LNHDA, CDR2 SQIVND, per germline (reference sequence). The CDR3 DNA reads as TGTGCCAGTAGGGGTGGACTAACGAACACCGGGGAGCTGTTTTTT. This sequence encodes CASRGGLTNTGELFF.

The chain has TRBV4-3 and TRBJ2-1; no clear D gene. V was trimmed by 0 bases and J by 9 bases, leaving 15 bases between them. The CDR3 is 15 residues long. The germline V gene has CDR1 LGHNA and CDR2 YSLEER. The DNA of the CDR3 is TGCGCCAGCAGCCAAGATCCGCTCCCGGGTGTTGAGCAGTTCTTC. Its protein is CASSQDPLPGVEQFF.

The chain employs TRBV5-6 and TRBJ1-6; TRBD1 agrees at 7 bases. V lost 2 bases and J lost 7; bases outside the gene matches: 3. Germline CDR1 SGHDT, CDR2 YYEEEE. The CDR3 sequence is 14 residues long. The CDR3 region is CASSLTGVNSPLHF. CDR3 DNA sequence: TGTGCCAGCAGCTTAACAGGGGTAAATTCACCCCTCCACTTT.

The V call is TRBV23-1, the J call TRBJ1-6; 10 positions match TRBD1. TRBV23-1 carries the ORF label, with uncertain function. The ends lost 1 base at V and 2 bases at J; junction bases unmatched: 20. The CDR3 sequence is 23 residues long. The CDR3 spells CASSQWINVFRDRGHTYNSPLHF. The CDR3 nucleotides read TGCGCCAGCAGTCAATGGATCAATGTTTTTAGAGACAGGGGGCATACCTATAATTCACCCCTCCACTTT.

The rearrangement links TRBV10-1 to TRBJ1-2; no clear D. CDR1 is WNHNN and CDR2 is SYGVQD in the germline V gene (reference sequence). This CDR3 spans 13 amino acids. V was clipped by 10 bases and J by 2 bases, with 14 bases between them. The CDR3 DNA sequence: TGCGCCAACCCCCAGGAATTAAACTATGGCTACACCTTC. As protein: CANPQELNYGYTF.

Written as DNA, the CDR3 is TGTGCCTGGAGTACGGCAGGCCCATCCCCCTTTTACGGCTACACCTTC. Encoded protein: CAWSTAGPSPFYGYTF. The chain has TRBV30 and TRBJ1-2, with D unclear. V was trimmed by 2 bases and J by 8 bases, leaving 24 bases between them. CDR1 and CDR2 from the germline V gene are GTSNPN and SVGIG (reference sequence). This CDR3 has 16 residues.

This chain uses TRBV28 with TRBJ1-3; D is ambiguous. Trimming pared 6 bases from V and 0 bases from J, leaving 12 bases between. In germline, CDR1 is MDHEN, CDR2 SYDVKM. This CDR3 is 15 amino acids long. CDR3 amino acids: CASSTRAFSGNTIYF. Written as DNA, the CDR3 is TGTGCCAGCAGCACTAGAGCTTTCTCTGGAAACACCATATATTTT.

The chain combines TRBV7-2 with TRBJ2-3; a possible D gene is TRBD1 (6 bases). The V gene lost 1 base and the J gene lost 6 bases, with 14 bases spanning the gap. This CDR3 has 15 amino acids. Germline lookup yields CDR1 SGHTA and CDR2 FQGNSA. CDR3 protein: CASSLGVQGRDTQYF. The CDR3 DNA sequence: TGTGCCAGCAGCTTAGGAGTACAGGGTAGGGATACGCAGTATTTT.

The chain links TRBV6-2 or TRBV6-3 to TRBJ1-1; TRBD1 is a possible D gene (5 bases). The CDR3 length is 12 residues. V was clipped by 2 bases and J by 5 bases, with 6 bases between them. CDR1 and CDR2 (germline): MNHEY, SVGEGT. CDR3 residues: CASSYGTTEAFF. The CDR3 bases are TGTGCCAGCAGTTACGGGACTACTGAAGCTTTCTTT.

This rearrangement joins TRBV2 to TRBJ1-6, with 8 bases fitting TRBD1. Trimming took 4 bases from V and 7 from J; bases not matched to a gene: 0. Germline CDR1 and CDR2: SNHLY and FYNNEI. There are 13 residues in the CDR3. As DNA, the CDR3 is TGTGCCAGCAGTGGACAGGGGAATTCACCCCTCCACTTT. Protein: CASSGQGNSPLHF.

In DNA form, the CDR3 reads TGTGCCAGCAGCTCAGGAGGGGAGCACGGTGAAAAACTGTTTTTT. Amino acid sequence: CASSSGGEHGEKLFF. The rearrangement uses TRBV7-9 and TRBJ1-4; the D gene is possibly TRBD1 (5 bases). The CDR3 contains 15 residues. In germline, CDR1 is SEHNR, CDR2 FQNEAQ (reference sequence). V dropped 4 bases and J dropped 7 bases, with 16 bases sitting between them.

The rearrangement joins TRBV5-6 to TRBJ1-3; D ambiguous. CDR1 is SGHDT and CDR2 is YYEEEE in the germline V gene. The CDR3 is 13 residues long. V lost 5 bases to trimming and J lost 4 bases, with 10 bases between them. CDR3 sequence: CASSVTAGNTIYF. In DNA, the CDR3 is TGTGCCAGCAGTGTTACAGCCGGAAACACCATATATTTT. Based on the CDR3 plus reference TRBV5-6 and TRBJ1-3, the full variable domain is DAGVTQSPTHLIKTRGQQVTLRCSPKSGHDTVSWYQQALGQGPQFIFQYYEEEERQRGNFPDRFSGHQFPNYSSELNVNALLLGDSALYLCASSVTAGNTIYFGEGSWLTVV.

The V and J genes are TRBV29-1 and TRBJ1-5; D unclear. Trimming left V 6 bases short and J 0 bases short, with 12 bases between. The CDR3 extends over 14 amino acids. The germline gives CDR1 SQVTM, CDR2 ANQGSEA. The CDR3 region has the DNA TGCAGCGTCTCCCTAGTCGGTAGCAATCAGCCCCAGCATTTT. Protein sequence: CSVSLVGSNQPQHF. The whole variable domain, filled in from reference TRBV29-1 and TRBJ1-5, reads SAVISQKPSRDICQRGTSLTIQCQVDSQVTMMFWYRQQPGQSLTLIATANQGSEATYESGFVIDKFPISRPNLTFSTLTVSNMSPEDSSIYLCSVSLVGSNQPQHFGDGTRLSIL.

The chain employs TRBV6-2 or TRBV6-3 and TRBJ1-1; D is unresolved. The CDR3 spans 16 residues. Trimming cost V 2 bases and J 0 bases, with 13 bases left between them. Per germline, CDR1 MNHEY and CDR2 SVGEGT. The CDR3 DNA reads TGTGCCAGCAGTTACGGGCAGGTGGCCTTGAACACTGAAGCTTTCTTT. Its translation is CASSYGQVALNTEAFF.

To note about this clone: The same CDR3 can be traced to other DNA sequences in this sample. The rearrangement joins TRBV6-2 or TRBV6-3 to TRBJ1-2; D might be TRBD1 (6 bases). Per germline, CDR1 MNHEY and CDR2 SVGEGT. V lost 4 bases to trimming and J lost 4 bases, with 10 bases between them. This CDR3 has 13 amino acids. The CDR3 loop is CASSWTESYGYTF. In nucleotides, the CDR3 is TGTGCCAGCAGTTGGACAGAGTCCTATGGCTACACCTTC.

This chain connects TRBV27 to TRBJ2-3; 7 nucleotides align to TRBD1. From germline, CDR1 is MNHEY and CDR2 SMNVEV (reference sequence). The CDR3 is 15 amino acids. The junction had 9 bases not matched to a gene; V was cut back by 4 bases and J by 5 bases. CDR3 nucleotide sequence: TGTGCCAGCAGTTGGTCCCGACAGGGAGAAGATACGCAGTATTTT. Translating gives CASSWSRQGEDTQYF.

Comment on this clone: This sequence may be a read error, since a much larger clone differs from it by one base. The identical CDR3 is also encoded by other nucleotide sequences in the sample. This chain links TRBV30 with TRBJ1-5; D remains unclear. Trimming cost V 1 base and J 3 bases, with 7 bases left between them. The CDR3 sequence is 13 residues long. Germline CDR1 is GTSNPN and CDR2 is SVGIG (reference sequence). CDR3 DNA sequence: TGTGCCTGGAGTGGGGGAGACAATCAGCCCCAGCATTTT. Its translation: CAWSGGDNQPQHF.

In this sample, this clone turned up once. This chain uses TRBV3-1 (or the pseudogene TRBV3-2) with TRBJ1-1, with TRBD1 as a possible D gene (5 bases). Per germline, CDR1 LGHDT and CDR2 YNNKEL (reference sequence). CDR3 length: 13 residues. V dropped 2 bases and J dropped 11 bases, with 15 bases sitting between them. The CDR3 region has the DNA TGTGCCAGCAGCCAACCAAGCAAGGGGTGGGCTTTCTTT. Translated: CASSQPSKGWAFF.